This T cell receptor beta chain is from a study of T cell clonality in common variable immunodeficiency. Of note for this clone: Its target is not known. The read finishes 3 residues shy of the CDR3 end, and the germline J gene is used to complete it.

Broader study findings: CVID patient heterogeneity limited repertoire-clinical complication correlations. Compared with controls, CVID subjects had fewer shared TCRbeta clones. Authors noted CVID clonality's cause needs subpopulation repertoire sequencing. Reportedly, TCR beta sequences from common variable immunodeficiency showed fewer deletions and N-nucleotide insertions.

Data came from immunoSEQ multiplex PCR; TCRdb stores just in-frame clones and leaves some out. This sample has 23,000 or so clones, each found more than once. Germline V gene sequence: CDR1 WSHSY, CDR2 SAAADI. Trimming took 5 bases from V and 9 from J; bases not matched to a gene: 11. The CDR3 is 15 amino acids. The sample was peripheral blood mononuclear cells. The genes are TRBV10-2 and TRBJ2-1, with 9 bases identical to TRBD1. The source is a human donor with common variable immunodeficiency. The CDR3 bases that were read are TGCGCCAGCAGTACTTGGCGACAGGGGGGAAGTGAG. It translates to CASSTWRQGGSE. The CDR3 in full is CASSTWRQGGSEQFF.